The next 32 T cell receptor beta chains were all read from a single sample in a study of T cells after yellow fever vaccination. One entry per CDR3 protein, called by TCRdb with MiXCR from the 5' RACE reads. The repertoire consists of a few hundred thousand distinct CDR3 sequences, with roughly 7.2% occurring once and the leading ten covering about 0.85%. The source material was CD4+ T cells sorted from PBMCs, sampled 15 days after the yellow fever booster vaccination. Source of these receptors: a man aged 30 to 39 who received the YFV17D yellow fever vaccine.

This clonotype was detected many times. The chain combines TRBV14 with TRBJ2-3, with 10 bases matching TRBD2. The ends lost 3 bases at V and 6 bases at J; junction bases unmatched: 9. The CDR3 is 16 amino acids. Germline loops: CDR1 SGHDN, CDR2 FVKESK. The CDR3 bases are TGTGCCAGCAGCCACGGACTAGCGGTGATTGGGGATACGCAGTATTTT. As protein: CASSHGLAVIGDTQYF.

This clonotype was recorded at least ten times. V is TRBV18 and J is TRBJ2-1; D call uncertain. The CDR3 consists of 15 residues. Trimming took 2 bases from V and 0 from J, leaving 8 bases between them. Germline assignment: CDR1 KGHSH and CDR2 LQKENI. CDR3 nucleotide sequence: TGTGCCAGCTCACCATTGCTGAGCTCCTACAATGAGCAGTTCTTC. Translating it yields CASSPLLSSYNEQFF.

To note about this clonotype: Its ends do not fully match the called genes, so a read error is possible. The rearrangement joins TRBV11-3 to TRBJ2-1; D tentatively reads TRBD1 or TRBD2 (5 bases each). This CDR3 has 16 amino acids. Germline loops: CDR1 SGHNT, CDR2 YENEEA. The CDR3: CARSLEGETGYNEQFF. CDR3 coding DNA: TGTGCCCGCAGCTTAGAAGGGGAGACCGGATACAATGAGCAGTTCTTC. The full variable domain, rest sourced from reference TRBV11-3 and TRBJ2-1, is EAGVVQSPRYKIIEKKQPVAFWCNPISGHNTLYWYLQNLGQGPELLIRYENEEAVDDSQLPKDRFSAERLKGVDSTLKIQPAELGDSAVYLCARSLEGETGYNEQFFGPGTRLTVL.

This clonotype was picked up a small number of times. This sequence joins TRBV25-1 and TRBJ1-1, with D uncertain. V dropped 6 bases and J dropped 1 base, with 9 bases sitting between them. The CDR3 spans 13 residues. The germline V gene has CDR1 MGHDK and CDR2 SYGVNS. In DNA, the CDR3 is TGTGCCAGCAGCAGACACCGGAACACTGAAGCTTTCTTT. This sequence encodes CASSRHRNTEAFF.

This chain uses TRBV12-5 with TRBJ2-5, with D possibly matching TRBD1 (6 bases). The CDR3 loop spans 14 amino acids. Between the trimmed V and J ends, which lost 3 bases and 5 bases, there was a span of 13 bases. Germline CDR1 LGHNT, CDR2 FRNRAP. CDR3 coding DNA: TGTGCTAGTGGTTTTCGACAGGCAGGGGAGACCCAGTACTTC. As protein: CASGFRQAGETQYF.

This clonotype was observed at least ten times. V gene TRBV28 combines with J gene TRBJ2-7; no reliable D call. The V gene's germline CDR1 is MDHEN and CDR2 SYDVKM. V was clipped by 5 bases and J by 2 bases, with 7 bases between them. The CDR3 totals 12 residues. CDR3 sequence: CASSVRAYEQYF. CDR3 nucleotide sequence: TGTGCCAGCAGTGTACGAGCCTACGAGCAGTACTTC. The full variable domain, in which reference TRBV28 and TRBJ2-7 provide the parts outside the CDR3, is DVKVTQSSRYLVKRTGEKVFLECVQDMDHENMFWYRQDPGLGLRLIYFSYDVKMKEKGDIPEGYSVSREKKERFSLILESASTNQTSMYLCASSVRAYEQYFGPGTRLTVT.

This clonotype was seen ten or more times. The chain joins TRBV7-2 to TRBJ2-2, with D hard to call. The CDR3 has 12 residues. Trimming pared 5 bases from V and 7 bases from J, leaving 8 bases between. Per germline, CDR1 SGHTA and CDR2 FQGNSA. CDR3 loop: CASSPYYGELFF. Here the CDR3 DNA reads TGTGCCAGCAGCCCGTATTACGGGGAGCTGTTTTTT.

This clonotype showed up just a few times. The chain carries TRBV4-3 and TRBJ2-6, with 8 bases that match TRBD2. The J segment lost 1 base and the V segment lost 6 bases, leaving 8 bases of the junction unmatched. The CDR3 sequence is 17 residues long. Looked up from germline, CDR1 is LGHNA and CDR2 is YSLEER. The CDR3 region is CASRGTGGASGANVLTF. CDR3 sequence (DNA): TGCGCCAGCAGGGGTACCGGGGGGGCTTCTGGGGCCAACGTCCTGACTTTC.

Written as DNA, the CDR3 is TGCGCCAGCAAGTTGCCCAGCGGGGAGCTGTTTTTT. Protein: CASKLPSGELFF. This chain connects TRBV10-2 to TRBJ2-2; D uncertain. CDR1 and CDR2 (germline): WSHSY, SAAADI. Trimming removed 7 bases from V and 7 bases from J, with 10 bases in between. The CDR3 contains 12 residues.

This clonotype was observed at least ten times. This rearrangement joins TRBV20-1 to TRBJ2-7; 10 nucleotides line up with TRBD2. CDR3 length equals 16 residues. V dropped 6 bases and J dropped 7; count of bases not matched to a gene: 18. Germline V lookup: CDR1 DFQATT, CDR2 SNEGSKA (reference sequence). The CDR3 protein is CSATEDWTSGPGEQYF. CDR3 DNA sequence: TGCAGTGCCACCGAAGATTGGACTAGCGGCCCTGGAGAGCAGTACTTC.

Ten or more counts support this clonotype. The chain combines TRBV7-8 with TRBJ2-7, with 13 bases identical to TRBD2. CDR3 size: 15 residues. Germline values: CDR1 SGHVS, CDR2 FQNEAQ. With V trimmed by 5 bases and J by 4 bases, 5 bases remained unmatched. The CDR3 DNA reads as TGTGCCAGCAGCCTCATGACTAGCGGGAGGTACGAGCAGTACTTC. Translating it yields CASSLMTSGRYEQYF.

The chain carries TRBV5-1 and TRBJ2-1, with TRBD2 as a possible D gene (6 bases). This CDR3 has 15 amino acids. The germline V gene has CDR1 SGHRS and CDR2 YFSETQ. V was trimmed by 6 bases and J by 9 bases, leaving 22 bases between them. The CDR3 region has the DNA TGCGCCAGCAATACCGGGGACCATATCGGGGGTGAGCAGTTCTTC. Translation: CASNTGDHIGGEQFF.

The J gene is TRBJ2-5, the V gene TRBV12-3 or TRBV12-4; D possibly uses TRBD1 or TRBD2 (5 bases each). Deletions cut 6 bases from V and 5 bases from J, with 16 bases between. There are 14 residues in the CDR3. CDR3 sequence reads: CASRLRGAWETQYF. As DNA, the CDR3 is TGTGCCAGCAGACTCCGGGGCGCATGGGAGACCCAGTACTTC.

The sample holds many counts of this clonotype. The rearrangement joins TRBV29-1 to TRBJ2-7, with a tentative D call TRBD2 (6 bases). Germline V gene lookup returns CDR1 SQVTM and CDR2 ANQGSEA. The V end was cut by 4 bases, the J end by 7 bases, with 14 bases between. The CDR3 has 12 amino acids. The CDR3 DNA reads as TGCAGCGTTGGGAGGGGTGAGTGGGAGCAGTACTTC. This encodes CSVGRGEWEQYF.

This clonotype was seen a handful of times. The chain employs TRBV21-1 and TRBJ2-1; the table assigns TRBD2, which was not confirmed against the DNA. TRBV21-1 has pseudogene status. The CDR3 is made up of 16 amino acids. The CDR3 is CASIASGRTSYNEQFF. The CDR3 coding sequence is TGTGCCAGCATCGCGAGCGGGAGGACATCCTACAATGAGCAGTTCTTC.

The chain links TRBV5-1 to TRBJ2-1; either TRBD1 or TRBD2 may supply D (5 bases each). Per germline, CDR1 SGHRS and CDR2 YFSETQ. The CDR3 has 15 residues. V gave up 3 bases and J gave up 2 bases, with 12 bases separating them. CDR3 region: CASSWDRAPYNEQFF. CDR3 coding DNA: TGCGCCAGCAGCTGGGACCGGGCCCCCTACAATGAGCAGTTCTTC.

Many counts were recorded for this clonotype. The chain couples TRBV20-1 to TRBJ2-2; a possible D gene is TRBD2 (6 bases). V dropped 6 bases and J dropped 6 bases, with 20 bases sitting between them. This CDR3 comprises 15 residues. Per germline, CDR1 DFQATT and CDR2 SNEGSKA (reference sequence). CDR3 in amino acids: CSAPRRDSFSGELFF. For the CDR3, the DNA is TGCAGTGCCCCAAGGCGGGACTCTTTTTCCGGGGAGCTGTTTTTT.

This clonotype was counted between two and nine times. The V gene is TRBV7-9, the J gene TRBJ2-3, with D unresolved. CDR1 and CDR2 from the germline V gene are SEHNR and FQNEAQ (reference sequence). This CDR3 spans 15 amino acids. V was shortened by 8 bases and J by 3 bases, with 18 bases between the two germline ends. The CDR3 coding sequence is TGTGCCAGCTTTGCGGCGGTAGTTAGGACAGATACGCAGTATTTT. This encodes CASFAAVVRTDTQYF.

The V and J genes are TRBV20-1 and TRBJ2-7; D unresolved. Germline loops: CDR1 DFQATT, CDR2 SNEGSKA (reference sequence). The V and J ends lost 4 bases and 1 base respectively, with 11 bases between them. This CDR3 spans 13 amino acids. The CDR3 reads CSAKVPTSYEQYF. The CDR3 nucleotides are TGCAGTGCTAAGGTTCCTACTTCCTACGAGCAGTACTTC.

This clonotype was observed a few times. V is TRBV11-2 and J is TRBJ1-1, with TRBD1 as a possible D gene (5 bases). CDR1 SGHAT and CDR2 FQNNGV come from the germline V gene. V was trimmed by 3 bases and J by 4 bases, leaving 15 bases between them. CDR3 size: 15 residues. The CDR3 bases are TGTGCCAGCAGCTTTTTATCCGTGGGGGGCACTGAAGCTTTCTTT. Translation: CASSFLSVGGTEAFF.

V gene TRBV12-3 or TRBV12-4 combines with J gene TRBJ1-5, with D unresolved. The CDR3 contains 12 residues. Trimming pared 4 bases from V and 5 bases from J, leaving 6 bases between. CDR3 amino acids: CASSWAHQPQHF. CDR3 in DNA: TGTGCCAGCAGTTGGGCGCATCAGCCCCAGCATTTT.

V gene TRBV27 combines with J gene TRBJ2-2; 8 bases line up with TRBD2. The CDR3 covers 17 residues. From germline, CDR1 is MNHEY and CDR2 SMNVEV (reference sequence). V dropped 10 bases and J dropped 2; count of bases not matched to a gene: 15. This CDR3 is CAIAVEPGRANTGELFF. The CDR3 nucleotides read TGTGCCATCGCGGTCGAACCCGGGAGGGCCAACACCGGGGAGCTGTTTTTT.

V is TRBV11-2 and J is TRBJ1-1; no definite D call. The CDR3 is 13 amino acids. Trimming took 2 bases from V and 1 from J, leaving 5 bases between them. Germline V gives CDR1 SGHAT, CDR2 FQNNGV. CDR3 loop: CASSLKQNTEAFF. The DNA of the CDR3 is TGTGCCAGCAGCTTAAAACAGAACACTGAAGCTTTCTTT.

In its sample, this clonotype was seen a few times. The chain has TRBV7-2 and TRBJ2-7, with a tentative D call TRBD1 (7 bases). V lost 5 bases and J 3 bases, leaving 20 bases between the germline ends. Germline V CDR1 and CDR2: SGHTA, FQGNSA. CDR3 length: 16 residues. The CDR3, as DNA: TGTGCCAGCAGCCCAGGGGGGCTAGCCTCGGGCTACGAGCAGTACTTC. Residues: CASSPGGLASGYEQYF.

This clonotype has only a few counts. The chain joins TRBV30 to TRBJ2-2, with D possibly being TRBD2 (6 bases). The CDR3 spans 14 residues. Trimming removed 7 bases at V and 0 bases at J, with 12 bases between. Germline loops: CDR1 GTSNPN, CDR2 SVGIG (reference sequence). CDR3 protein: CASPGTANTGELFF. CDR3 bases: TGTGCCTCCCCCGGGACTGCGAACACCGGGGAGCTGTTTTTT.

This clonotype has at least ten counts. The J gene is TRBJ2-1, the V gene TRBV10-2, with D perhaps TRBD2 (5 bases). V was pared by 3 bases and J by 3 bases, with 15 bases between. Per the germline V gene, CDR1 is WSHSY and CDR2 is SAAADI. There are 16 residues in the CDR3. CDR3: CASSETGSGGYNEQFF. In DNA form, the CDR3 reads TGCGCCAGCAGTGAAACGGGGAGCGGAGGCTACAATGAGCAGTTCTTC.

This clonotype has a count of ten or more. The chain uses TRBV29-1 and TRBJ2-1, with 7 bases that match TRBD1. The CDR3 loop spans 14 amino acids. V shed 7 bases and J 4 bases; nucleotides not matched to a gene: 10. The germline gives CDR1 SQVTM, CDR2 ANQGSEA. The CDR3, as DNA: TGCAGCGCCCAGCTGGACAGGCGGTACAATGAGCAGTTCTTC. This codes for CSAQLDRRYNEQFF.

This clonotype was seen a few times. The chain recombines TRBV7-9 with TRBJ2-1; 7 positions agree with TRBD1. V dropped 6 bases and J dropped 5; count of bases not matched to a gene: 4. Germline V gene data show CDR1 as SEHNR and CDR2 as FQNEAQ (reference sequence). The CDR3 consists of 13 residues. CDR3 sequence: CASRSGTDNEQFF. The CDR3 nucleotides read TGTGCCAGCAGGTCCGGGACAGACAATGAGCAGTTCTTC.

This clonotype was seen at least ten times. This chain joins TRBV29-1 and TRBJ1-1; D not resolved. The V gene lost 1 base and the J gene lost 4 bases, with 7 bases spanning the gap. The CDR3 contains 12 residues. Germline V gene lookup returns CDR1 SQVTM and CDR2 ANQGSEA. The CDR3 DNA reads TGCAGCGTTGAAGCGTTGAGCACTGAAGCTTTCTTT. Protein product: CSVEALSTEAFF.

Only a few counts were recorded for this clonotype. As DNA, the CDR3 is TGTGCCATCAGTGCCAGGGGGGACTACGAGCAGTACTTC. Translated, it gives CAISARGDYEQYF. V and J are TRBV10-3 and TRBJ2-7; weak D call: TRBD1 (7 bases). CDR3 length: 13 amino acids. Trimming left V 4 bases short and J 3 bases short, with 10 bases between. Looked up from germline, CDR1 is ENHRY and CDR2 is SYGVKD.

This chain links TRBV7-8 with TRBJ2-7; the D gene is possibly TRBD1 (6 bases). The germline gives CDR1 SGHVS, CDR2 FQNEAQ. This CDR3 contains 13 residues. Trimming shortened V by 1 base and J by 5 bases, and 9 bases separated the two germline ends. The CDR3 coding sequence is TGTGCCAGCAGCTTAGACAGGGCTAACGAGCAGTACTTC. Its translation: CASSLDRANEQYF.

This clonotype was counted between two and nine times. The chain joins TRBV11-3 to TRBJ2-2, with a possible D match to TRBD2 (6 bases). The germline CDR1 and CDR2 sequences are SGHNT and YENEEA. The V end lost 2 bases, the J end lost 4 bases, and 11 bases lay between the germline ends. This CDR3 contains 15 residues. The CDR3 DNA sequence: TGTGCCAGCAGCTTATTGGGCGGGATCACCGGGGAGCTGTTTTTT. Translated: CASSLLGGITGELFF.